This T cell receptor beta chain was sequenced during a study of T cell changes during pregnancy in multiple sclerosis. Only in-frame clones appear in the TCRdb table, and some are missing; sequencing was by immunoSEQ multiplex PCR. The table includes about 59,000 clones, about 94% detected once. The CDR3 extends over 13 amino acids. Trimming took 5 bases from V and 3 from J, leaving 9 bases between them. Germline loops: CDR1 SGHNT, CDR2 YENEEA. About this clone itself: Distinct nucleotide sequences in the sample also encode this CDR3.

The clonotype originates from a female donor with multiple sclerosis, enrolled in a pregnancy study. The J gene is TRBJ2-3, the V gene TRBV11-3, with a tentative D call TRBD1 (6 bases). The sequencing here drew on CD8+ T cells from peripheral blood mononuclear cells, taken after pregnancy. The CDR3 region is CASSLRGTDTQYF. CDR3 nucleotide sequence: TGTGCCAGCAGCCTCAGGGGAACAGATACGCAGTATTTT.